The 23 T cell receptor beta chains presented below share a single source sample, sequenced in a study of technical replicates of blood from a handful of donors. TCRdb's table, derived via immunoSEQ multiplex PCR, lists solely in-frame clones and lacks some. In the table there are about 56,000 clones, just under 95% of which are singletons. The sequencing sample was made of PBMCs. These receptors were collected from a human donor in good health. Some clones in this sample may be carry-over from other donors' samples.

This clone came up a few times. This sequence joins TRBV29-1 and TRBJ2-5; D is uncertain. Trimming removed 2 bases at V and 2 bases at J, with 3 bases between. In germline, CDR1 is SQVTM, CDR2 ANQGSEA. The CDR3 loop spans 11 amino acids. CDR3 bases: TGCAGCGTTGAACAGCAAGAGACCCAGTACTTC. Residues: CSVEQQETQYF. The entire variable domain, with the rest obtained from reference TRBV29-1 and TRBJ2-5, is as follows: SAVISQKPSRDICQRGTSLTIQCQVDSQVTMMFWYRQQPGQSLTLIATANQGSEATYESGFVIDKFPISRPNLTFSTLTVSNMSPEDSSIYLCSVEQQETQYFGPGTRLLVL.

The chain links TRBV7-6 to TRBJ1-3; TRBD1 agrees at 7 bases. Germline CDR1 reads SGHVS; CDR2 reads FNYEAQ. The V gene end was trimmed by 4 bases and the J gene end by 0 bases; junction bases not matched to a gene: 9. The length of the CDR3 is 17 residues. The CDR3 region has the DNA TGTGCCAGCAGCTCTACAGTAGGGGGCCGCTCTGGAAACACCATATATTTT. The encoded protein is CASSSTVGGRSGNTIYF.

The count of this clone is one. CDR3 amino acids: CASSQDFGGTEAFF. The CDR3 DNA sequence: TGCGCCAGCAGCCAAGATTTCGGGGGCACTGAAGCTTTCTTT. The rearrangement links TRBV4-3 to TRBJ1-1, with D perhaps TRBD1 (5 bases). Between the trimmed V and J ends, which lost 0 bases and 4 bases, there was a span of 9 bases. From germline, CDR1 is LGHNA and CDR2 YSLEER. This CDR3 is built from 14 residues.

CDR3 region: CASSPGGAIYNEQFF. The CDR3 bases are TGTGCCAGCAGCCCAGGGGGCGCCATATACAATGAGCAGTTCTTC. V is TRBV7-2 and J is TRBJ2-1, with 8 bases identical to TRBD1. Germline-derived CDR1 and CDR2 are SGHTA and FQGNSA. J gave up 4 bases and V 5 bases, and 7 bases lay outside the gene matches. The CDR3 is 15 amino acids. The full variable domain, its missing parts supplied by reference TRBV7-2 and TRBJ2-1, is GAGVSQSPSNKVTEKGKDVELRCDPISGHTALYWYRQSLGQGLEFLIYFQGNSAPDKSGLPSDRFSAERTGGSVSTLTIQRTQQEDSAVYLCASSPGGAIYNEQFFGPGTRLTVL.

This chain connects TRBV4-1 to TRBJ1-2, with D possibly TRBD1 on 5 matching bases. Germline assignment: CDR1 MGHRA and CDR2 YSYEKL. This CDR3 spans 17 amino acids. Trimming cost V 1 base and J 5 bases, with 20 bases left between them. CDR3 sequence: CASSQGSRVTGSYGYTF. As DNA, the CDR3 is TGCGCCAGCAGCCAAGGGTCCAGGGTTACGGGTTCGTATGGCTACACCTTC.

The chain carries TRBV9 and TRBJ2-7; 9 bases match TRBD1. Unmatched junction bases numbered 6, after V lost 2 bases and J lost 3 bases. The germline CDR1 and CDR2 sequences are SGDLS and YYNGEE. The CDR3 runs to 15 residues. The CDR3 sequence: CASSVTGGASYEQYF. Written as DNA, the CDR3 is TGTGCCAGCAGCGTCACAGGGGGCGCGAGCTACGAGCAGTACTTC. Full variable domain (missing parts from reference TRBV9 and TRBJ2-7): DSGVTQTPKHLITATGQRVTLRCSPRSGDLSVYWYQQSLDQGLQFLIQYYNGEERAKGNILERFSAQQFPDLHSELNLSSLELGDSALYFCASSVTGGASYEQYFGPGTRLTVT.

V is TRBV2 and J is TRBJ2-7, with 12 bases identical to TRBD1. J was trimmed by 5 bases and V by 5 bases; bases with no gene match: 10. CDR3 size: 16 residues. In germline, CDR1 is SNHLY, CDR2 FYNNEI. CDR3 nucleotide sequence: TGTGCCAGCAGTACTAGGAGGGGACAGGGGGCCGACGAGCAGTACTTC. Amino acid sequence: CASSTRRGQGADEQYF. The variable domain in full, completed from reference TRBV2 and TRBJ2-7, reads EPEVTQTPSHQVTQMGQEVILRCVPISNHLYFYWYRQILGQKVEFLVSFYNNEISEKSEIFDDQFSVERPDGSNFTLKIRSTKLEDSAMYFCASSTRRGQGADEQYFGPGTRLTVT.

The chain uses TRBV4-3 and TRBJ1-2; D gene unclear. Germline values: CDR1 LGHNA, CDR2 YSLEER. CDR3 length: 15 amino acids. V dropped 0 bases and J dropped 3 bases, with 11 bases sitting between them. Here the CDR3 reads CASSQDQSEYYGYTF. The CDR3 coding sequence is TGCGCCAGCAGCCAAGATCAGTCAGAATACTATGGCTACACCTTC.

This chain links TRBV27 with TRBJ2-1; TRBD2 matches 10 bases. Losses at the gene ends were 1 base for V and 4 bases for J; bases not matched to a gene: 7. CDR1 MNHEY and CDR2 SMNVEV come from the germline V gene (reference sequence). The CDR3 runs to 17 residues. CDR3 residues: CASSLYIAGGKYNEQFF. The DNA of the CDR3 is TGTGCCAGCAGTTTATATATAGCGGGGGGAAAATACAATGAGCAGTTCTTC.

The chain employs TRBV6-1 and TRBJ1-2, with 11 bases identical to TRBD1. Germline V gene sequence: CDR1 MNHNS, CDR2 SASEGT. V lost 5 bases, J lost 7 bases, and 3 bases stayed unmatched. The CDR3 is made up of 13 amino acids. CDR3 nucleotides: TGTGCCAGCAGTCTGGACAGGGGGCTTGGCTACACCTTC. It yields the protein CASSLDRGLGYTF.

This chain links TRBV6-5 with TRBJ1-2; TRBD1 matches 10 bases. The junction had 6 bases not matched to a gene; V was cut back by 4 bases and J by 7 bases. CDR1 is MNHEY, CDR2 SVGAGI, per germline. The CDR3 runs to 14 residues. CDR3 sequence: CASSSGQGSFGYTF. For the CDR3, the DNA is TGTGCCAGCAGTTCGGGACAGGGGAGCTTTGGCTACACCTTC.

This chain connects TRBV4-3 to TRBJ2-2; 8 nucleotides match TRBD2. Per germline, CDR1 LGHNA and CDR2 YSLEER. The CDR3 runs 14 residues. V lost 3 bases and J lost 4; bases outside the gene matches: 1. CDR3 loop: CASSQREVTGELFF. CDR3 bases: TGCGCCAGCAGCCAGCGGGAGGTCACCGGGGAGCTGTTTTTT.

The chain is built from TRBV6-1 and TRBJ1-4; no definite D call. CDR3 length equals 14 residues. The germline gives CDR1 MNHNS, CDR2 SASEGT. Trimming shortened V by 1 base and J by 7 bases, and 10 bases separated the two germline ends. The CDR3 DNA is TGTGCCAGCAGTGAAGTCTATAGGAGTGAAAAACTGTTTTTT. This translates into CASSEVYRSEKLFF.

The chain is built from TRBV15 and TRBJ1-1; D gene ambiguous. V lost 4 bases, J lost 1 base, and 7 bases lay in between. The germline CDR1 and CDR2 sequences are LNHNV and YYDKDF (reference sequence). The CDR3 is made up of 13 amino acids. CDR3 protein: CATSTNRNTEAFF. In DNA, the CDR3 is TGTGCCACCAGCACGAACAGGAACACTGAAGCTTTCTTT. Combining the CDR3 with reference TRBV15 and TRBJ1-1 gives the whole variable domain DAMVIQNPRYQVTQFGKPVTLSCSQTLNHNVMYWYQQKSSQAPKLLFHYYDKDFNNEADTPDNFQSRRPNTSFCFLDIRSPGLGDTAMYLCATSTNRNTEAFFGQGTRLTVV.

J is TRBJ2-3 and V is TRBV4-2; 7 nucleotides match TRBD2. The V and J ends lost 4 bases and 4 bases, in that order; junction bases with no gene match: 14. The V gene's germline CDR1 is LGHNA and CDR2 YNFKEQ. The CDR3 consists of 17 residues. The CDR3 DNA follows: TGTGCCAGCAGCCCTCACAGGAGCGGGACTCGCCCAGATACGCAGTATTTT. Translation: CASSPHRSGTRPDTQYF.

This clone has only one observation. The genes are TRBV27 and TRBJ2-5, with a possible D match to TRBD2 (5 bases). The CDR3 consists of 15 residues. The germline V gene encodes CDR1 MNHEY and CDR2 SMNVEV (reference sequence). V shed 8 bases and J shed 5 bases, with 21 bases lying between them. The CDR3 region has the DNA TGTGCCAGCCGCCGGCAAGCGGAGCGAATCGAGACCCAGTACTTC. Translating it yields CASRRQAERIETQYF.

The V gene is TRBV19, the J gene TRBJ1-1, with 7 bases lining up with TRBD1. Germline assignment: CDR1 LNHDA and CDR2 SQIVND (reference sequence). J lost 11 bases, V lost 4 bases, and 7 bases had no gene match. The CDR3 length is 12 residues. CDR3 protein: CASSTLGQVAFF. CDR3 nucleotide sequence: TGTGCCAGTAGTACACTCGGACAGGTCGCTTTCTTT.

V gene TRBV5-1 combines with J gene TRBJ2-7; D is perhaps TRBD1 (5 bases). This CDR3 has 16 residues. V lost 4 bases and J lost 5, with 22 bases in between. The germline CDR1 and CDR2 sequences are SGHRS and YFSETQ. CDR3 DNA: TGCGCCAGCAGCATTGATTCAGGGATGAGTGTGAACGAGCAGTACTTC. It yields the protein CASSIDSGMSVNEQYF.

V usage is TRBV10-3 and J usage is TRBJ1-4; tentative D call: TRBD1 (6 bases). The CDR3 consists of 12 residues. Germline CDR1 and CDR2: ENHRY and SYGVKD. Trimming pared 10 bases from V and 2 bases from J, leaving 8 bases between. The CDR3 sequence: CATQGTNEKLFF. The CDR3 region has the DNA TGTGCCACACAGGGCACTAATGAAAAACTGTTTTTT.

The chain joins TRBV19 to TRBJ2-2, with D perhaps TRBD2 (5 bases). The length of the CDR3 is 15 residues. The germline V gene encodes CDR1 LNHDA and CDR2 SQIVND (reference sequence). V was pared by 6 bases and J by 4 bases, with 15 bases between. This CDR3 reads CASRPIGGRTGELFF. In DNA, the CDR3 is TGTGCCAGTAGACCGATAGGAGGTCGCACCGGGGAGCTGTTTTTT.

The rearrangement uses TRBV2 and TRBJ1-1; possible D gene TRBD1, 6 bases. CDR1 is SNHLY and CDR2 is FYNNEI in the germline V gene. Trimming took 11 bases from V and 0 from J, leaving 19 bases between them. This CDR3 is 15 amino acids long. The CDR3 coding sequence is TGTGCCTCTTGCCCCCTAACAGGGTTGAACACTGAAGCTTTCTTT. Protein product: CASCPLTGLNTEAFF.

This chain connects TRBV5-6 to TRBJ2-3, with a tentative D call TRBD2 (6 bases). The CDR3 length is 15 residues. Germline-derived CDR1 and CDR2 are SGHDT and YYEEEE. V gave up 2 bases and J gave up 3 bases, with 13 bases separating them. CDR3 sequence: CASSLMGRGTDTQYF. The CDR3 DNA follows: TGTGCCAGCAGCTTAATGGGACGGGGGACAGATACGCAGTATTTT.

The V and J genes are TRBV2 and TRBJ2-5, with 7 bases lining up with TRBD2. Germline values: CDR1 SNHLY, CDR2 FYNNEI. The CDR3 length is 12 residues. V lost 8 bases, J lost 4 bases, and 4 bases stayed unmatched. The CDR3, as DNA: TGTGCCAGCTGGGGGGGGAGAGAGACCCAGTACTTC. Its protein is CASWGGRETQYF.